The clone carrying this T cell receptor beta chain has only a few counts. The method was immunoSEQ multiplex PCR; TCRdb's version includes in-frame clones alone and lacks a portion of them. The sample contains some 360,000 clones, approximately 89% of which appear only once. These data belong to a study of blood T cell repertoires in COVID-19. Study as a whole: The analysed material was cDNA or gDNA that came from T cells, B-cell-depleted T cells, or PBMCs.

This TCR derives from a woman aged 55-70 years with COVID-19, enrolled during active disease. The sequenced sample consisted of peripheral blood.

CDR3 nucleotides: TGTGCCAGCAGTTCCCTAGGACAGGGGGAATACGAGCAGTACTTC. Protein sequence: CASSSLGQGEYEQYF. The chain joins TRBV6-5 to TRBJ2-7, with 10 bases aligning to TRBD1. This CDR3 is 15 amino acids long. The junction had 7 bases not matched to a gene; V was cut back by 4 bases and J by 4 bases. CDR1 and CDR2 from the germline V gene are MNHEY and SVGAGI.